This section outlines one T cell receptor (beta chain) sequence together with its context. In the study's own analysis: Reference gene primers were amplified, and this amplification served to estimate nucleated cell counts. TCRdb's table, derived via immunoSEQ multiplex PCR, lists solely in-frame clones and lacks some. V and J calls plus clone size are reproduced from that table; the DNA served to infer D and trimming. Among around 180,000 clones listed, about 85% were seen once. The sample originates from a study of blood T cell repertoires in COVID-19. Study background: Specimens from acute and convalescent COVID-19 originated in the United States, Italy and Spain. From T cells, B-cell-depleted T cells, or PBMCs came the material, which was cDNA or gDNA.

The receptor's source is an elderly woman with acute or convalescent COVID-19. The sequenced sample consisted of peripheral blood.

The CDR3 is CASSAAGQGDLNEQFF. CDR3 sequence (DNA): TGTGCCAGCAGTGCAGCGGGACAGGGGGACTTAAATGAGCAGTTCTTC. The rearrangement links TRBV2 to TRBJ2-1; 11 nucleotides match TRBD1. In germline, CDR1 is SNHLY, CDR2 FYNNEI. This CDR3 is 16 amino acids long. J gave up 7 bases and V 4 bases, and 9 bases lay outside the gene matches. The variable domain in full, completed from reference TRBV2 and TRBJ2-1, reads EPEVTQTPSHQVTQMGQEVILRCVPISNHLYFYWYRQILGQKVEFLVSFYNNEISEKSEIFDDQFSVERPDGSNFTLKIRSTKLEDSAMYFCASSAAGQGDLNEQFFGPGTRLTVL.